The rows below give T cell receptor beta chains drawn from one sample of a study of cytomegalovirus exposure and HLA in healthy donors. TCRdb's table, derived via immunoSEQ multiplex PCR, lists solely in-frame clones and lacks some. The table includes fewer than 60,000 clones, roughly 89% detected once. The source material was PBMCs. The receptors shown here come from a young woman in good health and CMV-seronegative. CDR3s include the opening cysteine and the closing phenylalanine or tryptophan. Each record gives: V gene, J gene, CDR3 protein.

TRBV5-4	TRBJ2-1	CASSLVADYNEQFF
TRBV18	TRBJ2-7	CASSPGQSSYEQYF
TRBV19	TRBJ1-5	CASSITPGQISNQPQHF
TRBV20-1	TRBJ2-5	CSAPSGETQYF
TRBV28	TRBJ2-7	CASSPASGQSVQYF
TRBV18	TRBJ2-7	CASSPPSFSEQYF
TRBV19	TRBJ1-1	CASSIRENTEAFF
TRBV13	TRBJ2-5	CASSPLGGQETQYF
TRBV19	TRBJ2-1	CASSIERAPLYNEQFF
TRBV11-2	TRBJ2-7	CASSGGATRDEQYF
TRBV7-2	TRBJ2-7	CASSISGSPGGEQYF
TRBV2	TRBJ2-7	CASKRQGAFSYEQYF
TRBV2	TRBJ2-7	CASRESTGSSYEQYF
TRBV30	TRBJ2-2	CAWSVTSRTGELFF
TRBV7-9	TRBJ1-4	CASSFIGDNEKLFF
TRBV9	TRBJ2-7	CASSVGADTYEQYF
TRBV6-6	TRBJ2-3	CASTHGLAGGADTQYF
TRBV5-1	TRBJ2-7	CASSWGQGIDEQYF
TRBV2	TRBJ2-2	CASSEYGGDTGELFF
TRBV5-1	TRBJ2-5	CASSLWTRLYQETQYF
TRBV30	TRBJ2-7	CAWSPSGGPGDYEQYF
TRBV18	TRBJ2-7	CASSPLPPIGPSGSYEQYF
TRBV5-1	TRBJ2-5	CASSLWGTSGGAQETQYF
TRBV11-2	TRBJ2-5	CASSPRLVPDQETQYF
TRBV29-1	TRBJ2-5	CSANRDLGGETQYF
TRBV11-2	TRBJ1-4	CASSPTDRENEKLFF
TRBV11-3	TRBJ1-1	CASQQGVGTEAFF
TRBV5-6	TRBJ1-4	CASSSDSLNEKLFF